This T cell receptor beta chain was observed in a study of beta chain features in type 1 diabetes. Germline V gene sequence: CDR1 SGHTA, CDR2 FQGNSA. The V segment lost 5 bases and the J segment 6 bases; nucleotides outside the gene matches: 7. The CDR3 sequence is 14 residues long. Comments on this clone: The antigen is unknown.

What was sequenced were expressed TCRB transcripts, since all of the isolated RNA had been reverse transcribed. Clones were sequenced by immunoSEQ multiplex PCR, and TCRdb holds only the in-frame ones, with some missing. The table includes hundreds of thousands of clones, 10% to 15% detected once. Points from the study as a whole: More deletions and fewer insertions at VDJ junctions were seen in type 1 diabetes patients. TCRB CDR3 length was moderately but significantly reduced in all four CD4+ subsets of Type 1 diabetes patients.

Only one heparinised blood draw was taken per donor, and its volume averaged approximately 0.11 L. The receptor comes from a man in his late teens or twenties in good health. J is TRBJ1-5 and V is TRBV7-2; TRBD1 matches 7 bases. Source material: naive CD4+ T cells from blood. The CDR3 protein is CASSIDRAFQPQHF. CDR3 bases: TGTGCCAGCAGCATTGACAGGGCGTTTCAGCCCCAGCATTTT.